The 19 T cell receptor beta chains below come from one sample, sequenced in a study of blood T cell repertoires in COVID-19. Some clones are missing from TCRdb's copy, which holds only in-frame ones; the method was immunoSEQ multiplex PCR. Seen here are approximately 220,000 clones, 85% observed once, and the top ten hold around 20%. Sequencing was performed on PBMCs or T cells enriched from blood (not recorded which). The origin of the receptors is a man in his forties who had recovered from COVID-19.

This chain joins TRBV10-2 and TRBJ1-2, with 7 nucleotides matching TRBD1. CDR1 is WSHSY and CDR2 is SAAADI in the germline V gene. J lost 5 bases, V lost 3 bases, and 9 bases had no gene match. The CDR3 covers 15 residues. CDR3 DNA: TGCGCCAGCAGTGAAGACAGGGAGTTTTTATATGGCTACACCTTC. Amino acids: CASSEDREFLYGYTF.

The chain uses TRBV28 and TRBJ1-5; 7 nucleotides align to TRBD1. Germline CDR1 MDHEN, CDR2 SYDVKM. Trimming took 6 bases from V and 3 from J; bases not matched to a gene: 5. The CDR3 is 14 residues long. The CDR3, as DNA: TGTGCCAGCAGAGGGACAGCAGACAATCAGCCCCAGCATTTT. Amino acid sequence: CASRGTADNQPQHF.

The V gene is TRBV2, the J gene TRBJ1-5, with 10 bases aligning to TRBD1. The CDR3 is 14 amino acids. CDR1 is SNHLY and CDR2 is FYNNEI in the germline V gene. The V segment lost 4 bases and the J segment 5 bases; nucleotides outside the gene matches: 2. CDR3 sequence reads: CASSGQGAYQPQHF. The DNA for the CDR3 is TGTGCCAGCAGTGGACAGGGGGCATATCAGCCCCAGCATTTT.

This clone was seen more than once but under ten times. The chain links TRBV18 to TRBJ2-7; TRBD1 aligns across 9 bases. Germline trimming cut 2 bases from V and 3 bases from J; bases unmatched to any gene: 17. This CDR3 has 19 amino acids. Germline loops: CDR1 KGHSH, CDR2 LQKENI. CDR3 DNA sequence: TGTGCCAGCTCACCAACCACGGGGACAGGGAGTCGCGTGGTCTACGAGCAGTACTTC. This translates into CASSPTTGTGSRVVYEQYF.

The chain links TRBV5-5 to TRBJ2-2; D remains unclear. Germline V CDR1 and CDR2: SGHKS, YYEKEE (reference sequence). The CDR3 contains 13 residues. V lost 5 bases to trimming and J lost 7 bases, with 12 bases between them. The DNA for the CDR3 is TGTGCCAGCAGTGATGAGGTTGGCGGGGAGCTGTTTTTT. As protein: CASSDEVGGELFF. The full variable domain, with the rest looked up from reference TRBV5-5 and TRBJ2-2, is DAGVTQSPTHLIKTRGQQVTLRCSPISGHKSVSWYQQVLGQGPQFIFQYYEKEERGRGNFPDRFSARQFPNYSSELNVNALLLGDSALYLCASSDEVGGELFFGEGSRLTVL.

This clone has only a few counts. V is TRBV27 and J is TRBJ1-1; D may be TRBD1 (6 bases). V lost 4 bases and J lost 2, with 11 bases in between. The germline V gene has CDR1 MNHEY and CDR2 SMNVEV (reference sequence). The CDR3 contains 14 residues. DNA for the CDR3: TGTGCCAGCAGTTCCGGGACACTTAACACTGAAGCTTTCTTT. It encodes CASSSGTLNTEAFF.

This chain uses TRBV20-1 with TRBJ1-2; D gene unclear. Germline V gives CDR1 DFQATT, CDR2 SNEGSKA (reference sequence). The CDR3 totals 14 residues. The V end lost 3 bases, the J end lost 3 bases, and 14 bases lay between the germline ends. CDR3 region: CSASRGLVDYGYTF. The CDR3 DNA reads TGCAGTGCTAGTAGAGGTCTTGTAGACTATGGCTACACCTTC.

The rearrangement links TRBV21-1 to TRBJ2-3; the D segment call TRBD2 is taken from the table without a DNA check. TRBV21-1 is noted as a pseudogene. The CDR3 is made up of 15 amino acids. This chain's CDR3 is CASSKAKGGTDTQYF. The DNA for the CDR3 is TGTGCCAGCAGCAAAGCGAAGGGAGGCACAGATACGCAGTATTTT.

V usage is TRBV28 and J usage is TRBJ1-5, with a possible D match to TRBD1 (5 bases). In germline, CDR1 is MDHEN, CDR2 SYDVKM. Deletions cut 6 bases from V and 0 bases from J, with 18 bases between. The CDR3 spans 17 residues. For the CDR3, the DNA is TGTGCCAGCAGAGAGGTCGCGGGGGTTTATAGCAATCAGCCCCAGCATTTT. Encoded protein: CASREVAGVYSNQPQHF.

The chain joins TRBV19 to TRBJ2-2; D not certain. Trimming stripped 3 bases from V and 5 bases from J, with 13 bases between. Germline loops: CDR1 LNHDA, CDR2 SQIVND (reference sequence). This CDR3 has 15 residues. The CDR3 loop reads CASSIYTFTTGELFF. The CDR3 DNA reads as TGTGCCAGTAGTATTTATACTTTCACTACCGGGGAGCTGTTTTTT. The full variable domain, completed using reference TRBV19 and TRBJ2-2, is DGGITQSPKYLFRKEGQNVTLSCEQNLNHDAMYWYRQDPGQGLRLIYYSQIVNDFQKGDIAEGYSVSREKKESFPLTVTSAQKNPTAFYLCASSIYTFTTGELFFGEGSRLTVL.

This chain connects TRBV5-1 to TRBJ2-7; 9 nucleotides agree with TRBD1. Germline CDR1 and CDR2: SGHRS and YFSETQ. V lost 6 bases, J lost 4 bases, and 11 bases stayed unmatched. This CDR3 is 15 amino acids long. The CDR3 DNA is TGCGCCAGCAAAAAACAGGGGGCAAGTGTTTACGAGCAGTACTTC. This sequence encodes CASKKQGASVYEQYF. Full variable domain (outside the CDR3, taken from reference TRBV5-1 and TRBJ2-7): KAGVTQTPRYLIKTRGQQVTLSCSPISGHRSVSWYQQTPGQGLQFLFEYFSETQRNKGNFPGRFSGRQFSNSRSEMNVSTLELGDSALYLCASKKQGASVYEQYFGPGTRLTVT.

The chain couples TRBV11-2 to TRBJ1-5, with 8 bases fitting TRBD1. The CDR3 runs to 15 residues. Germline V CDR1 and CDR2: SGHAT, FQNNGV. V lost 3 bases to trimming and J lost 5 bases; unmatched junction nucleotides: 6. Here the CDR3 reads CASSLGGQGHQPQHF. CDR3 DNA sequence: TGTGCCAGCAGCTTGGGTGGACAGGGTCATCAGCCCCAGCATTTT.

The chain recombines TRBV14 with TRBJ1-4; no firm D call. Trimming left V 5 bases short and J 12 bases short, with 16 bases between. The CDR3 consists of 13 residues. Germline V gene data show CDR1 as SGHDN and CDR2 as FVKESK. The chain's CDR3 is CASSVIQRVELFF. Written as DNA, the CDR3 is TGTGCCAGCAGCGTAATTCAGAGGGTTGAACTGTTTTTT.

This clone was counted a single time. V is TRBV7-9 and J is TRBJ1-1; 11 bases line up with TRBD1. V lost 4 bases and J lost 6; bases outside the gene matches: 4. The CDR3 covers 14 residues. CDR1 and CDR2 from the germline V gene are SEHNR and FQNEAQ (reference sequence). CDR3 coding DNA: TGTGCCAGCAGCTGGGACAGGGGGTACGCTGAAGCTTTCTTT. It yields the protein CASSWDRGYAEAFF.

This sequence joins TRBV19 and TRBJ2-1; possible D gene TRBD1, 5 bases. Trimming shortened V by 5 bases and J by 9 bases, and 14 bases separated the two germline ends. CDR3 length: 13 residues. Germline assignment: CDR1 LNHDA and CDR2 SQIVND (reference sequence). The CDR3 is CASSRAGWGEQFF. The CDR3 DNA reads TGTGCCAGTAGTCGGGCAGGGTGGGGTGAGCAGTTCTTC.

The rearrangement links TRBV18 to TRBJ2-2, with TRBD2 matching 11 bases. With V trimmed by 5 bases and J by 6 bases, 5 bases remained unmatched. Germline V gene lookup returns CDR1 KGHSH and CDR2 LQKENI. This CDR3 contains 15 residues. CDR3 nucleotide sequence: TGTGCCAGCTCAACTACTAGCGGGAGAGCCGGGGAGCTGTTTTTT. Translated, it gives CASSTTSGRAGELFF.

As regards this clone: The sample contains more than one DNA sequence encoding this CDR3. The rearrangement joins TRBV5-1 to TRBJ2-7; D is possibly TRBD2 (5 bases). V lost 0 bases and J lost 2, with 9 bases in between. This CDR3 contains 14 residues. Germline CDR1 reads SGHRS; CDR2 reads YFSETQ. The CDR3 sequence is CASSLGGPPYEQYF. The CDR3, as DNA: TGCGCCAGCAGCTTGGGCGGGCCCCCCTACGAGCAGTACTTC.

CDR3 nucleotide sequence: TGTGCCAGTAGTAATCCGACAGGCTGGTATGGCTACACCTTC. Translation: CASSNPTGWYGYTF. J is TRBJ1-2 and V is TRBV19, with TRBD1 as a possible D gene (6 bases). The CDR3 contains 14 residues. CDR1 LNHDA and CDR2 SQIVND come from the germline V gene (reference sequence). V was clipped by 4 bases and J by 5 bases, with 14 bases between them.

This clone was counted ten times or more. This chain joins TRBV30 and TRBJ1-1, with D tentatively TRBD1 (5 bases). The germline gives CDR1 GTSNPN, CDR2 SVGIG (reference sequence). This CDR3 comprises 12 residues. Between the trimmed V and J ends, which lost 3 bases and 0 bases, there was a span of 5 bases. The CDR3: CAWSRVNTEAFF. The CDR3 region has the DNA TGTGCCTGGAGCAGGGTGAACACTGAAGCTTTCTTT.